One and the same sample provided the 2 T cell receptor beta chains below, sequenced in a study of blood T cells in healthy people across ages. The authors ran a second PCR of about 6 to 11 cycles using a sample-barcoded 5' primer and a J-beta primer mix. TCRdb re-called the 5' RACE reads with MiXCR, one entry per CDR3 protein. The sample records under 800,000 distinct CDR3 sequences, roughly 45% being singletons. Sequencing was carried out using blood. The source of these receptors is a woman aged 55-75 years in good health.

Comments on this clonotype: A much larger clone sits a single nucleotide away, making a read error possible. The chain uses TRBV29-1 and TRBJ2-7; 13 nucleotides match TRBD2. The CDR3 loop spans 15 amino acids. Germline loops: CDR1 SQVTM, CDR2 ANQGSEA. The DNA for the CDR3 is TGCAGCGTTGAACAAACTAGCGGGAGGGCCTACGGGCAGTACTTC. This translates into CSVEQTSGRAYGQYF.

V is TRBV12-3 or TRBV12-4 and J is TRBJ1-1, with no clear D. Trimming left V 2 bases short and J 0 bases short, with 10 bases between. The CDR3 totals 15 residues. As DNA, the CDR3 is TGTGCCAGCAGTTTACGGCCAGACTTGAACACTGAAGCTTTCTTT. Its translation is CASSLRPDLNTEAFF.